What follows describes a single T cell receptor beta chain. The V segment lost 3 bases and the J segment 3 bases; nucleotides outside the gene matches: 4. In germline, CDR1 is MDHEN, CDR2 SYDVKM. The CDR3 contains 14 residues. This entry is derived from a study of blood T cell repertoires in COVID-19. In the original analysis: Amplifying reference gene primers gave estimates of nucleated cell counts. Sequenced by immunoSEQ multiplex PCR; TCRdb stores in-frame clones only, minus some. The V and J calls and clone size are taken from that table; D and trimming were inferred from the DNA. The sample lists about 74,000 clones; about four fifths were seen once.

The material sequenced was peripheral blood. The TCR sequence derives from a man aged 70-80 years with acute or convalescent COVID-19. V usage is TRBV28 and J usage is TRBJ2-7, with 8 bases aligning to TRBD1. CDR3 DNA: TGTGCCAGCAGTTTTCAGGGGGCGATCTACGAGCAGTACTTC. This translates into CASSFQGAIYEQYF.